This T cell receptor (beta chain) was sequenced in a study of response to subunit inactivated influenza vaccine. Germline V lookup: CDR1 SGHRS, CDR2 YFSETQ. The CDR3 consists of 15 residues. Trimming took off 0 bases at V and 2 bases at J, with 11 bases between the two ends. TCRdb re-called the RT-PCR reads with MiXCR, one entry per CDR3 protein. The data show over 400,000 distinct CDR3 sequences, approximately 11% seen once. This clonotype was detected only a few times. The sample here was PBMCs from blood, taken roughly 47 days after vaccination. This rearrangement joins TRBV5-1 to TRBJ2-5, with D perhaps matching TRBD2 (6 bases). The sequence was obtained from a man aged 45-60 years who received an inactivated influenza vaccine. CDR3 sequence reads: CASSLAAGSQETQYF. The CDR3 DNA reads as TGCGCCAGCAGCTTGGCCGCGGGGAGTCAAGAGACCCAGTACTTC.